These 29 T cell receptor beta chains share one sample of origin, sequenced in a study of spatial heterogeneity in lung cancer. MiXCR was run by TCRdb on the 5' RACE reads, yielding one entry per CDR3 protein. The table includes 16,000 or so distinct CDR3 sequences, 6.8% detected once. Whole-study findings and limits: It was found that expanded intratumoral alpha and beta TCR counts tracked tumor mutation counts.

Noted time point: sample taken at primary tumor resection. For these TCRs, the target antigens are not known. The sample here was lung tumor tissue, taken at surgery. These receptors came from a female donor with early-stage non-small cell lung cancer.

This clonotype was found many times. This CDR3 reads CASSGQGGGNYGYTF. For the CDR3, the DNA is TGTGCCAGCAGTGGACAGGGAGGGGGTAACTATGGCTACACCTTC. The genes are TRBV6-5 and TRBJ1-2; TRBD1 matches at 8 bases. The CDR3 covers 15 residues. Unmatched junction bases numbered 6, after V lost 5 bases and J lost 1 base. The germline gives CDR1 MNHEY, CDR2 SVGAGI.

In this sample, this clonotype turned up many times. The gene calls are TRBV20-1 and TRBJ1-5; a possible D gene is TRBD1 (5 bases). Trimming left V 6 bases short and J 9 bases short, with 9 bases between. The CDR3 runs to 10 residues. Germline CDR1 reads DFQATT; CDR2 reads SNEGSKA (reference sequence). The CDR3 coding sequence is TGCAGTGCAACGACAGCGCCCCAGCATTTT. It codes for CSATTAPQHF.

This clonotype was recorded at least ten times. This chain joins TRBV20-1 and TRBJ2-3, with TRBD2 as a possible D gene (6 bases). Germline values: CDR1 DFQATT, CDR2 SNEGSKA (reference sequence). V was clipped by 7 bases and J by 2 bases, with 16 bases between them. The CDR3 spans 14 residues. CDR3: CSGLGGFITDTQYF. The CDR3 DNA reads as TGCAGTGGGTTGGGGGGTTTCATCACAGATACGCAGTATTTT.

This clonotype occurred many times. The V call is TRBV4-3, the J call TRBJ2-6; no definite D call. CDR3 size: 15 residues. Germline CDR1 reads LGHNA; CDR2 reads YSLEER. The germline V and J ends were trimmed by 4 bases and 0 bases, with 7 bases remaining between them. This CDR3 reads CASSPPGSGANVLTF. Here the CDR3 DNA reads TGCGCCAGCAGCCCGCCAGGCTCTGGGGCCAACGTCCTGACTTTC.

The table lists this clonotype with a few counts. The CDR3 protein is CASSLAGGRTDTQYF. The CDR3 DNA is TGTGCCAGCAGCTTAGCCGGGGGGCGCACAGATACGCAGTATTTT. The V call is TRBV7-2, the J call TRBJ2-3, with D possibly TRBD2 on 7 matching bases. The CDR3 is 15 residues long. Germline lookup yields CDR1 SGHTA and CDR2 FQGNSA. The V end was cut by 0 bases, the J end by 1 base, with 8 bases between.

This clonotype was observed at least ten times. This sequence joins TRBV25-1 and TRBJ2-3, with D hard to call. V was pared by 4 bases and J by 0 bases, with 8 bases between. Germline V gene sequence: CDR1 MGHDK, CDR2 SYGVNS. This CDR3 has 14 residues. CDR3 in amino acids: CASSVTESTDTQYF. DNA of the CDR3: TGTGCCAGCAGTGTAACAGAGAGCACAGATACGCAGTATTTT.

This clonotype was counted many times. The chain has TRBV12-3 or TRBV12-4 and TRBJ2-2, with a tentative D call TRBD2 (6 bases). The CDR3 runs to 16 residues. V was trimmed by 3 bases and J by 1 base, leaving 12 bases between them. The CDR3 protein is CASSFGRGKNTGELFF. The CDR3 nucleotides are TGTGCCAGCAGTTTCGGCCGGGGGAAGAACACCGGGGAGCTGTTTTTT.

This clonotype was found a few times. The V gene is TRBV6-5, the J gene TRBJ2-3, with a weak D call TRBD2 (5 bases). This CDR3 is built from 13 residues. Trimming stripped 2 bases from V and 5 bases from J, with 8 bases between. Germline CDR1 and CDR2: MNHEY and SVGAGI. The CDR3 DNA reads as TGTGCCAGCAGTTACGCGGGTCTAGATACGCAGTATTTT. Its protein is CASSYAGLDTQYF.

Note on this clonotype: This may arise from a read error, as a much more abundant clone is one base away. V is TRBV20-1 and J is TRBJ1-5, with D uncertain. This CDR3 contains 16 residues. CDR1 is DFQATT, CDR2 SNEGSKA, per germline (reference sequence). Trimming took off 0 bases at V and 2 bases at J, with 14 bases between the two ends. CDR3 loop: CSARDLMDGGNQPQHF. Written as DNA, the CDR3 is TGCAGTGCTAGAGATTTGATGGACGGTGGCAATCAGCCCCAGCATTTT.

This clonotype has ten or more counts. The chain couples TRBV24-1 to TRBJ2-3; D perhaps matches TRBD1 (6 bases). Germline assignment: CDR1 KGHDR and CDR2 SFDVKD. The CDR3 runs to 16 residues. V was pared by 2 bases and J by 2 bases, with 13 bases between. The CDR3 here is CATSDSPGDPTDTQYF. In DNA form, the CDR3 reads TGTGCCACCAGTGATTCGCCAGGGGACCCCACAGATACGCAGTATTTT.

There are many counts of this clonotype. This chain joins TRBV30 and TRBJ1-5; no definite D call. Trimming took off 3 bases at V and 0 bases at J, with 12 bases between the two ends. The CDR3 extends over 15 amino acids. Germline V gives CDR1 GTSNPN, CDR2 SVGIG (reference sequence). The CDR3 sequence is CAWSEESYSNQPQHF. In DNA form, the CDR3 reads TGTGCCTGGAGCGAGGAGAGTTATAGCAATCAGCCCCAGCATTTT.

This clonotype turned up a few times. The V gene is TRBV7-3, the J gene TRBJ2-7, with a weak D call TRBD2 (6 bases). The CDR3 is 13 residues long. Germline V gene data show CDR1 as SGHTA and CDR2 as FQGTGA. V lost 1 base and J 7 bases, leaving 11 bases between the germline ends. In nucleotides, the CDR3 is TGTGCCAGCAGCTTAATAGGGGCGGGGGAGCAGTACTTC. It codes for CASSLIGAGEQYF.

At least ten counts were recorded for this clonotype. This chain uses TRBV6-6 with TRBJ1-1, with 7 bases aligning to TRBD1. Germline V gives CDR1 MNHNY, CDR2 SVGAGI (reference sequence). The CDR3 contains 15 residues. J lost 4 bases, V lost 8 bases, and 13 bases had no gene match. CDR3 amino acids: CASRQGERVSTEAFF. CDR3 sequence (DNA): TGTGCCAGCCGACAGGGCGAAAGAGTAAGCACTGAAGCTTTCTTT.

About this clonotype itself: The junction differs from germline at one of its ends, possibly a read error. The CDR3 nucleotides read TGCAATGACCGCCCCGGGACCTCCTCCGACAATGAGCAGTTCTTC. Translated: CNDRPGTSSDNEQFF. The chain carries TRBV20-1 and TRBJ2-1; D is perhaps TRBD1 or TRBD2 (5 bases each). The length of the CDR3 is 15 residues. Looked up from germline, CDR1 is DFQATT and CDR2 is SNEGSKA (reference sequence).

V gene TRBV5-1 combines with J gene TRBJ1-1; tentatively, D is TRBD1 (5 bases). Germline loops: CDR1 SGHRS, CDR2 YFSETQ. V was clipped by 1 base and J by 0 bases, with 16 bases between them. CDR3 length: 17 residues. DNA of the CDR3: TGCGCCAGCAGCTTGAGAGGGGAAGGACCAGTGAACACTGAAGCTTTCTTT. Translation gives CASSLRGEGPVNTEAFF.

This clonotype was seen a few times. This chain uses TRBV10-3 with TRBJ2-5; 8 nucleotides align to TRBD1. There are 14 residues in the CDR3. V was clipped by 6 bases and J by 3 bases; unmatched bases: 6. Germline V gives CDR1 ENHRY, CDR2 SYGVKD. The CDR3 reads CAISPGQVKETQYF. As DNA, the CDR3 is TGTGCCATCAGCCCGGGACAGGTTAAAGAGACCCAGTACTTC.

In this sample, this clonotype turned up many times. The CDR3 DNA reads TGTGCCAGCAGTCTTCAGACAGGCCCTCTAACCGGGGAGCTGTTTTTT. This codes for CASSLQTGPLTGELFF. This rearrangement joins TRBV27 to TRBJ2-2; perhaps TRBD1 as D (6 bases). The CDR3 extends over 16 amino acids. Germline CDR1 and CDR2: MNHEY and SMNVEV (reference sequence). V lost 5 bases and J 5 bases, leaving 18 bases between the germline ends.

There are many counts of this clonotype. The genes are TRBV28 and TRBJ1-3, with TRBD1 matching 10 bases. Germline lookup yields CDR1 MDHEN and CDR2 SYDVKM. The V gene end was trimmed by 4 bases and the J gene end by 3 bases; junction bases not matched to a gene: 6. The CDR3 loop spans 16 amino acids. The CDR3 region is CASSSSGQGDGNTIYF. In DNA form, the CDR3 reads TGTGCCAGCAGTTCTTCTGGACAGGGGGATGGAAACACCATATATTTT.

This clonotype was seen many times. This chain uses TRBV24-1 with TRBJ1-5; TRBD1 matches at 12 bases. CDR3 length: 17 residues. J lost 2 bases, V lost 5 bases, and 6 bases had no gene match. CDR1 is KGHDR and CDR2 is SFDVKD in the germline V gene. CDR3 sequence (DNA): TGTGCCACCAGTGCCGGGACAGGGGGCTTTCGCAATCAGCCCCAGCATTTT. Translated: CATSAGTGGFRNQPQHF.

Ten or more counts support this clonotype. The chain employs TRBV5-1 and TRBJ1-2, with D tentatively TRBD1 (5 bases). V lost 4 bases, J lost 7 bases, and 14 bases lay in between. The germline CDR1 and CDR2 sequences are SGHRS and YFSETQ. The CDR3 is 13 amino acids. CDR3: CASSDTQGTGYTF. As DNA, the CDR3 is TGCGCCAGCAGCGATACCCAGGGAACTGGCTACACCTTC. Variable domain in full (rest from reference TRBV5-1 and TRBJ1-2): KAGVTQTPRYLIKTRGQQVTLSCSPISGHRSVSWYQQTPGQGLQFLFEYFSETQRNKGNFPGRFSGRQFSNSRSEMNVSTLELGDSALYLCASSDTQGTGYTFGSGTRLTVV.

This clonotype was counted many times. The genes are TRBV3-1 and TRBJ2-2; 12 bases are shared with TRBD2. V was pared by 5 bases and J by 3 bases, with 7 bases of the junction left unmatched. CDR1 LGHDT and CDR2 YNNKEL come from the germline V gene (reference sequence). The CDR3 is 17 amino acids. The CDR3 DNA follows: TGTGCCAGCAGCGCCCGACTAGCGGGGGCCGACACCGGGGAGCTGTTTTTT. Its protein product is CASSARLAGADTGELFF.

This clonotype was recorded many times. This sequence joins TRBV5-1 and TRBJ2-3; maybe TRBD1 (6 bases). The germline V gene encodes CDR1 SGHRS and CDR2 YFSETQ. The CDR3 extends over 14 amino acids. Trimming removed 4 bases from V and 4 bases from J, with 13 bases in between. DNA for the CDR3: TGCGCCAGCAGCGGCGACTCAGGGGCAGATACGCAGTATTTT. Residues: CASSGDSGADTQYF. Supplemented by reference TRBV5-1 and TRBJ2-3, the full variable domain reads KAGVTQTPRYLIKTRGQQVTLSCSPISGHRSVSWYQQTPGQGLQFLFEYFSETQRNKGNFPGRFSGRQFSNSRSEMNVSTLELGDSALYLCASSGDSGADTQYFGPGTRLTVL.

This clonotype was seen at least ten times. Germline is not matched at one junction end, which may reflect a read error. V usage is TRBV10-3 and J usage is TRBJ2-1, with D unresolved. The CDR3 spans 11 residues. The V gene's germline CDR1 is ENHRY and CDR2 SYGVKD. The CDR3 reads CAIRESAEQFF. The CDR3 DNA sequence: TGTGCCATCAGAGAGTCGGCAGAGCAGTTCTTC.

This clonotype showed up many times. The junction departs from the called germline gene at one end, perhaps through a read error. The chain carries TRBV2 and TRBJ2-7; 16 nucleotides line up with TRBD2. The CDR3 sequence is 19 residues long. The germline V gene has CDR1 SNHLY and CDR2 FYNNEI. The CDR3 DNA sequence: TGTGCCAGCAGTAAAGCCTCCGGGACTAGCGGGGGGGTCTCCTACGAGCAGTACTTC. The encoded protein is CASSKASGTSGGVSYEQYF.

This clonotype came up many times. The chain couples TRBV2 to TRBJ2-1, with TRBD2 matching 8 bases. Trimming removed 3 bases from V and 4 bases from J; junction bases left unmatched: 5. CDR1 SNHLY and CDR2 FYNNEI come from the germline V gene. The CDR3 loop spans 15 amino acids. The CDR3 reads CASSERGAEYNEQFF. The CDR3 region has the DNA TGTGCCAGCAGTGAGCGGGGGGCGGAATACAATGAGCAGTTCTTC.

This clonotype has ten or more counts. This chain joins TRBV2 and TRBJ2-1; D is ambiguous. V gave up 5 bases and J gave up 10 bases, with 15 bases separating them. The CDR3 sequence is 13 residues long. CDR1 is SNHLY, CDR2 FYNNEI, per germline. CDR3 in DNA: TGTGCCAGCAGTCGGGCCCCCCGGACGGAGCAGTTCTTC. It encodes CASSRAPRTEQFF.

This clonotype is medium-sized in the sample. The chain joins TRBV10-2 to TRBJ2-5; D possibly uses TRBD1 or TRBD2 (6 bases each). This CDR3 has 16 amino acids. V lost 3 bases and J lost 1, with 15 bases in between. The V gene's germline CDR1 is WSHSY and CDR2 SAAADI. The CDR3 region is CASSDGGGGTQETQYF. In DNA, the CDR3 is TGCGCCAGCAGTGACGGAGGAGGGGGGACCCAAGAGACCCAGTACTTC.

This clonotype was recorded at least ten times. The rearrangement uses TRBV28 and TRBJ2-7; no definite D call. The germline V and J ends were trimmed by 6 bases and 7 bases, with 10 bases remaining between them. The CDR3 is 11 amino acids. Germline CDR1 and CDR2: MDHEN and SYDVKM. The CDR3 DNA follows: TGTGCCAGCAGGGCCAGTCGGGAGCAGTACTTC. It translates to CASRASREQYF.

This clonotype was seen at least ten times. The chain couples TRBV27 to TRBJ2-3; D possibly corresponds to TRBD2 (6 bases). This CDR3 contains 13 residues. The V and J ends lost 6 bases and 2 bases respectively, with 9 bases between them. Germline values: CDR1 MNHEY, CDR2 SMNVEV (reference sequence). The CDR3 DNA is TGTGCCAGCAGGGAGGGCCACACAGATACGCAGTATTTT. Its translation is CASREGHTDTQYF.